These 16 T cell receptor beta chains share one sample of origin, sequenced in a study of glioma-infiltrating T cells after dendritic cell vaccination. The time point was: after dendritic cell vaccination, including at tumor progression/relapse. Clones were read by immunoSEQ multiplex PCR, and TCRdb kept only the in-frame ones, dropping some. The sample carries some 91,000 clones, about 81% recorded once. Sample: blood, taken after dendritic cell vaccination. The receptors were sampled from a human donor with glioblastoma.

The J gene is TRBJ2-1, the V gene TRBV7-9; 10 bases align to TRBD1. This CDR3 region has 15 residues. V lost 5 bases, J lost 5 bases, and 6 bases stayed unmatched. Germline CDR1 reads SEHNR; CDR2 reads FQNEAQ (reference sequence). Here the CDR3 reads CASSRQGAGNNEQFF. In nucleotides, the CDR3 is TGTGCCAGCAGCAGACAGGGGGCAGGAAACAATGAGCAGTTCTTC.

This chain connects TRBV5-1 to TRBJ1-4, with D hard to call. The CDR3 consists of 12 residues. Germline V gene sequence: CDR1 SGHRS, CDR2 YFSETQ. The germline V and J ends were trimmed by 4 bases and 3 bases, with 4 bases remaining between them. The DNA for the CDR3 is TGCGCCAGCAGCCAATCTAATGAAAAACTGTTTTTT. Translation: CASSQSNEKLFF.

The chain employs TRBV15 and TRBJ1-4; D perhaps matches TRBD1 (6 bases). CDR1 is LNHNV, CDR2 YYDKDF, per germline (reference sequence). The length of the CDR3 is 16 residues. The germline V and J ends were trimmed by 2 bases and 7 bases, with 17 bases remaining between them. The CDR3 is CATSRRVQGRFEKLFF. CDR3 bases: TGTGCCACCAGCAGAAGAGTACAGGGACGGTTTGAAAAACTGTTTTTT.

The J gene is TRBJ2-5, the V gene TRBV15; the match to TRBD1 covers 12 bases. CDR3 length equals 15 residues. The germline V gene encodes CDR1 LNHNV and CDR2 YYDKDF (reference sequence). Trimming cost V 3 bases and J 5 bases; bases outside gene matches: 4. CDR3 amino acids: CATSRGQGAWETQYF. As DNA, the CDR3 is TGTGCCACCAGCAGGGGACAGGGGGCATGGGAGACCCAGTACTTC.

In regard to this clone: The junction and the germline gene differ at one end; a read error may be behind it. This sequence joins TRBV6-5 and TRBJ2-7; tentative D call: TRBD1 (6 bases). Germline lookup yields CDR1 MNHEY and CDR2 SVGAGI. This CDR3 is 13 amino acids long. The CDR3: CASRPGHLYEQHF. The CDR3 DNA is TGTGCCAGCAGACCGGGACATCTCTACGAGCAGCACTTC.

The V and J genes are TRBV4-1 and TRBJ1-5; D is ambiguous. This CDR3 spans 13 amino acids. Trimming pared 0 bases from V and 3 bases from J, leaving 3 bases between. Germline V CDR1 and CDR2: MGHRA, YSYEKL. The CDR3 bases are TGCGCCAGCAGCCAAGATTACAATCAGCCCCAGCATTTT. This translates into CASSQDYNQPQHF.

The chain combines TRBV6-5 with TRBJ1-1, with D possibly matching TRBD1 (6 bases). Germline CDR1 reads MNHEY; CDR2 reads SVGAGI. This CDR3 spans 15 amino acids. Trimming took 2 bases from V and 2 from J, leaving 12 bases between them. DNA for the CDR3: TGTGCCAGCAGTTACCCGGGGGGCACAAACACTGAAGCTTTCTTT. Translation gives CASSYPGGTNTEAFF.

This chain links TRBV18 with TRBJ1-1; TRBD1 is a possible D gene (6 bases). The CDR3 is 15 amino acids. Germline CDR1 reads KGHSH; CDR2 reads LQKENI. Trimming removed 2 bases from V and 10 bases from J, with 20 bases in between. CDR3 nucleotide sequence: TGTGCCAGCTCACCAGAGGGTTCAGGGGCGAGCGGAGCTTTCTTT. The encoded protein is CASSPEGSGASGAFF.

This clone has just a few counts. The gene calls are TRBV7-2 and TRBJ1-6, with 9 positions matching TRBD1. This CDR3 contains 15 residues. Per germline, CDR1 SGHTA and CDR2 FQGNSA. J gave up 5 bases and V 4 bases, and 3 bases lay outside the gene matches. CDR3 nucleotide sequence: TGTGCCAGCAGCTCGGGACAGGGAGATAATTCACCCCTCCACTTT. Translating it yields CASSSGQGDNSPLHF.

This clone was seen just once. The chain has TRBV7-2 and TRBJ1-1; D call uncertain. The germline V gene has CDR1 SGHTA and CDR2 FQGNSA. Deletions cut 5 bases from V and 1 base from J, with 8 bases between. This CDR3 has 13 residues. CDR3 protein: CASSPRQNTEAFF. The CDR3 DNA sequence: TGTGCCAGCAGCCCGCGACAGAACACTGAAGCTTTCTTT.

The chain has TRBV5-4 and TRBJ2-7, with D unclear. Germline V gene sequence: CDR1 SGHNT, CDR2 YYREEE (reference sequence). Trimming took off 4 bases at V and 5 bases at J, with 13 bases between the two ends. CDR3 size: 13 residues. CDR3 DNA: TGTGCCAGCAGCATTACAGTGTACCACGAGCAGTACTTC. Protein sequence: CASSITVYHEQYF.

The J gene is TRBJ1-2, the V gene TRBV28, with 11 positions matching TRBD1. The CDR3 sequence is 14 residues long. V was pared by 6 bases and J by 4 bases, with 4 bases of the junction left unmatched. CDR1 and CDR2 from the germline V gene are MDHEN and SYDVKM. CDR3 in amino acids: CASRGTGGLYGYTF. Written as DNA, the CDR3 is TGTGCCAGCAGGGGGACAGGGGGACTCTATGGCTACACCTTC.

This clone came up a few times. The V gene is TRBV7-2, the J gene TRBJ1-5, with D possibly being TRBD1 (5 bases). Looked up from germline, CDR1 is SGHTA and CDR2 is FQGNSA. The CDR3 extends over 13 amino acids. Deletions cut 6 bases from V and 7 bases from J, with 13 bases between. The CDR3, as DNA: TGTGCCAGCAGTGGGGGGGAGCGGCAGCCCCAGCATTTT. Its translation is CASSGGERQPQHF.

The chain joins TRBV5-6 to TRBJ2-6; D gene unclear. CDR3 length equals 19 residues. Germline lookup yields CDR1 SGHDT and CDR2 YYEEEE. V gave up 3 bases and J gave up 1 base, with 20 bases separating them. For the CDR3, the DNA is TGTGCCAGCAGCTATATTCCCGGGTCTAAAAGATCTGGGGCCAACGTCCTGACTTTC. It encodes CASSYIPGSKRSGANVLTF. Drawing the rest from reference TRBV5-6 and TRBJ2-6, the complete variable domain is DAGVTQSPTHLIKTRGQQVTLRCSPKSGHDTVSWYQQALGQGPQFIFQYYEEEERQRGNFPDRFSGHQFPNYSSELNVNALLLGDSALYLCASSYIPGSKRSGANVLTFGAGSRLTVL.

The CDR3 protein is CASSPGTATDTQYF. CDR3 in DNA: TGTGCCAGCAGCCCTGGGACTGCCACAGATACGCAGTATTTT. The chain combines TRBV7-3 with TRBJ2-3; D may be TRBD2 (6 bases). Germline V lookup: CDR1 SGHTA, CDR2 FQGTGA. CDR3 size: 14 residues. V lost 5 bases to trimming and J lost 2 bases, with 11 bases between them. Full variable domain (remainder filled in from reference TRBV7-3 and TRBJ2-3): GAGVSQTPSNKVTEKGKYVELRCDPISGHTALYWYRQSLGQGPEFLIYFQGTGAADDSGLPNDRFFAVRPEGSVSTLKIQRTERGDSAVYLCASSPGTATDTQYFGPGTRLTVL.

The chain carries TRBV28 and TRBJ1-2; 8 bases agree with TRBD1. The CDR3 has 14 amino acids. V gave up 5 bases and J gave up 8 bases; unmatched junction bases: 10. From germline, CDR1 is MDHEN and CDR2 SYDVKM. The CDR3 DNA follows: TGTGCCAGCAGTCTGACAGGGGCATGGGAGGGCTACACCTTC. This codes for CASSLTGAWEGYTF.